A single sample is the source of the 30 T cell receptor beta chains below, sequenced in a study of CD8+CD57+ T cells in acquired aplastic anemia. TCR beta VDJ and CDR3 profiling used genomic DNA as template. Via MiXCR, TCRdb re-called the reads, giving one row per CDR3 protein. The sample carries more than 150,000 distinct CDR3 sequences, less than 50% recorded once. Those patients picked for sequencing had displayed CD8+CD57+ cell expansion on flow cytometry. Material: sorted CD4+, CD8+, or CD8+CD57+ T cells (not recorded which) from PBMCs. The receptor source for this set is a human donor with aplastic anemia.

This clonotype showed up just once. This may be a read error: a much more frequent sequence differs by one nucleotide. The chain is built from TRBV7-8 and TRBJ2-1, with TRBD2 matching 7 bases. The germline V gene has CDR1 SGHVS and CDR2 FQNEAQ. This CDR3 spans 15 amino acids. The CDR3 DNA reads TGCGCCAGCAGCTTGGGTGCGGGAGAGTACAATGAGCAGTTCTTC. Its translation is CASSLGAGEYNEQFF.

Relative to its sample, this clonotype is medium-sized. V is TRBV24-1 and J is TRBJ2-5, with D possibly matching TRBD1 (6 bases). This CDR3 has 15 residues. CDR1 and CDR2 (germline): KGHDR, SFDVKD. V shed 4 bases and J shed 0 bases, with 11 bases lying between them. The CDR3 protein is CATSDPDRYQETQYF. CDR3 nucleotide sequence: TGTGCCACCAGTGACCCCGACAGGTACCAAGAGACCCAGTACTTC.

This clonotype is classed as medium-sized. The V call is TRBV15, the J call TRBJ1-6; TRBD1 matches at 7 bases. With 0 bases clipped from V and 9 bases from J, the junction kept 8 bases outside the gene matches. The germline V gene has CDR1 LNHNV and CDR2 YYDKDF (reference sequence). This CDR3 is built from 16 residues. The CDR3 spells CATSRDEGASGSPLHF. In nucleotides, the CDR3 is TGTGCCACCAGCAGAGATGAGGGGGCTAGCGGTTCACCCCTCCACTTT.

This clonotype has more than one count but fewer than ten. A much larger clone differs by one base, so this may be a read error. The CDR3 DNA is TGTGCCAGCAGCTCAATCGACAGGGGGCGCAGGGAAAAACTGCTTTTT. The encoded protein is CASSSIDRGRREKLLF. The chain joins TRBV11-2 to TRBJ1-4; 10 positions match TRBD1. Germline CDR1 is SGHAT and CDR2 is FQNNGV. The CDR3 runs 16 residues.

This clonotype was observed at least ten times. The chain employs TRBV14 and TRBJ1-2, with D maybe TRBD1 (6 bases). CDR3 length equals 18 residues. V dropped 3 bases and J dropped 6 bases, with 26 bases sitting between them. Germline assignment: CDR1 SGHDN and CDR2 FVKESK. CDR3 sequence (DNA): TGTGCCAGCAGCCATGGCTGGGACAAAGGGTTCACAATAGATGGCTACACCTTC. Protein: CASSHGWDKGFTIDGYTF.

At least ten counts were recorded for this clonotype. CDR3 sequence reads: CASSIDRTIYGYTF. The CDR3 nucleotides read TGTGCCAGTTCCATTGACAGGACAATCTATGGCTACACCTTC. The chain recombines TRBV19 with TRBJ1-2, with D possibly being TRBD1 (6 bases). This CDR3 has 14 residues. Germline-derived CDR1 and CDR2 are LNHDA and SQIVND (reference sequence). V lost 8 bases, J lost 4 bases, and 17 bases lay in between.

With regard to this clonotype: A much larger clone differs from this one at a single base, so this may be a read error. The V gene is TRBV5-1, the J gene TRBJ2-3; either TRBD1 or TRBD2 may supply D (7 bases each). The CDR3 has 14 amino acids. CDR1 is SGHRS, CDR2 YFSETQ, per germline. Written as DNA, the CDR3 is TGCGCCGGCAGGGGGGGGACACGCACAGATACGCAGTATTTT. Protein sequence: CAGRGGTRTDTQYF.

A remark on this clonotype: The CDR3 carries no conserved terminal phenylalanine or tryptophan, so it likely arises from a read error. It is unclear where the CDR3 begins or ends on the DNA, so no DNA is shown, and the CDR3 is as TCRdb lists it. This chain joins TRBV10-1 and TRBJ2-3; TRBD1 is the table's D call, not checked against the DNA. The length of the CDR3 is 13 amino acids, counting both ends. Germline CDR1 reads WNHNN; CDR2 reads SYGVQD (reference sequence). CDR3 protein: CASSVVTGTGVDC.

This clonotype has just a few counts. This clone may be a read error of a much larger clone one base away. The chain is built from TRBV11-2 and TRBJ1-1; D perhaps matches TRBD1 (5 bases). V was clipped by 6 bases and J by 3 bases, with 14 bases between them. Germline V lookup: CDR1 SGHAT, CDR2 FQNNGV. The CDR3 runs to 14 residues. The CDR3 region is CASRRAGKYTEAFF. The CDR3 DNA is TGTGCCAGCAGGAGAGCAGGGAAGTACACTGAAGCTTTCTTT.

The chain uses TRBV7-2 and TRBJ2-5, with D uncertain. CDR3 length: 11 amino acids. CDR1 is SGHTA, CDR2 FQGNSA, per germline. The V end was cut by 8 bases, the J end by 0 bases, with 4 bases between. CDR3 sequence: CASRDQETQYF. The CDR3 nucleotides are TGTGCCAGCCGTGACCAAGAGACCCAGTACTTC.

This clonotype was detected ten times or more. The rearrangement uses TRBV5-1 and TRBJ2-2, with D perhaps matching TRBD2 (5 bases). V lost 0 bases to trimming and J lost 4 bases, with 13 bases between them. The CDR3 runs to 16 residues. Germline values: CDR1 SGHRS, CDR2 YFSETQ. CDR3 bases: TGCGCCAGCAGCTTGGCCCGGGGTGGTGGCACCGGGGAGCTGTTTTTT. Residues: CASSLARGGGTGELFF.

V gene TRBV29-1 combines with J gene TRBJ1-2, with 7 nucleotides matching TRBD1. CDR3 length: 15 amino acids. Trimming cost V 5 bases and J 8 bases; bases outside gene matches: 17. Per germline, CDR1 SQVTM and CDR2 ANQGSEA. For the CDR3, the DNA is TGCAGCGTTTCAGCGGGTAGGGGGCTCCCAAAAGGCTACACCTTC. It encodes CSVSAGRGLPKGYTF.

The V and J genes are TRBV10-3 and TRBJ2-3, with D possibly being TRBD1 or TRBD2 (6 bases each). The CDR3 sequence is 13 residues long. From germline, CDR1 is ENHRY and CDR2 SYGVKD. The V end lost 4 bases, the J end lost 4 bases, and 9 bases lay between the germline ends. The DNA of the CDR3 is TGTGCCATCAGTGGGGGGGCCTCAGATACGCAGTATTTT. It translates to CAISGGASDTQYF.

The sample holds many counts of this clonotype. The chain employs TRBV7-9 and TRBJ1-3; D remains ambiguous. V lost 0 bases and J 4 bases, leaving 1 base between the germline ends. Germline V gene lookup returns CDR1 SEHNR and CDR2 FQNEAQ (reference sequence). There are 12 residues in the CDR3. The CDR3 region is CASSLAGNTIYF. The CDR3 DNA is TGTGCCAGCAGCTTAGCCGGAAACACCATATATTTT.

This clonotype was counted between two and nine times. This sequence joins TRBV12-3 or TRBV12-4 and TRBJ1-5, with unresolved D. Trimming pared 5 bases from V and 4 bases from J, leaving 18 bases between. The CDR3 covers 16 residues. CDR3: CASSPSWSRGNQPQHF. DNA for the CDR3: TGTGCCAGCAGTCCATCGTGGAGCCGAGGGAATCAGCCCCAGCATTTT.

V and J are TRBV25-1 and TRBJ2-7; TRBD1 is a possible D gene (6 bases). V was shortened by 8 bases and J by 5 bases, with 13 bases between the two germline ends. Germline CDR1 is MGHDK and CDR2 is SYGVNS. CDR3 length: 12 residues. The CDR3 is CASDLQGDEQYV. CDR3 DNA: TGTGCCAGCGACCTACAGGGCGACGAGCAGTACGTC.

The sample holds one count of this clonotype. This sequence joins TRBV24-1 and TRBJ2-1, with 10 bases that match TRBD1. With V trimmed by 4 bases and J by 8 bases, 7 bases remained unmatched. Germline lookup yields CDR1 KGHDR and CDR2 SFDVKD. The CDR3 covers 15 residues. In nucleotides, the CDR3 is TGTGCCACCAGTGACAGACAGGGGGCCAGAGATGAGCAGTTCTTC. Translated: CATSDRQGARDEQFF.

Comments on this clonotype: A much larger clone sits a single nucleotide away, making a read error possible. The chain uses TRBV6-2 or TRBV6-3 and TRBJ1-5, with D perhaps TRBD1 (6 bases). The CDR3 is 14 residues long. Per the germline V gene, CDR1 is MNHEY and CDR2 is SVGEGT. The CDR3 reads CASSYRDSNQPQRF. CDR3 sequence (DNA): TGTGCCAGCAGCTACAGGGATAGCAATCAGCCCCAGCGTTTT.

The chain carries TRBV27 and TRBJ1-1; weak D call: TRBD1 (5 bases). Trimming took off 8 bases at V and 2 bases at J, with 12 bases between the two ends. The CDR3 sequence is 13 residues long. Germline CDR1 reads MNHEY; CDR2 reads SMNVEV (reference sequence). The DNA for the CDR3 is TGTGCCAGCCTAGGGACGGCAAACACTGAAGCTTTCTTT. Its translation is CASLGTANTEAFF.

This clonotype was seen repeatedly, ten times or more. The genes are TRBV5-1 and TRBJ1-6; 10 bases are shared with TRBD1. Trimming removed 3 bases from V and 6 bases from J; junction bases left unmatched: 6. Looked up from germline, CDR1 is SGHRS and CDR2 is YFSETQ. The CDR3 is 16 residues long. The CDR3 loop is CASSSGTGAFNSPLHF. The CDR3 region has the DNA TGCGCCAGCAGCTCCGGGACAGGGGCTTTTAATTCACCCCTCCACTTT.

The rearrangement uses TRBV6-1 and TRBJ2-3; TRBD1 matches 9 bases. The CDR3 covers 14 residues. Germline-derived CDR1 and CDR2 are MNHNS and SASEGT. The V gene end was trimmed by 8 bases and the J gene end by 6 bases; junction bases not matched to a gene: 9. The CDR3 nucleotides are TGTGCCAGCCTGCCGGGACAGGGACAGGATACGCAGTATTTT. Amino acid sequence: CASLPGQGQDTQYF.

The genes are TRBV20-1 and TRBJ2-7; 9 bases align to TRBD2. This CDR3 contains 13 residues. Trimming cost V 4 bases and J 0 bases; bases outside gene matches: 1. Looked up from germline, CDR1 is DFQATT and CDR2 is SNEGSKA (reference sequence). The CDR3 loop reads CSATLAGSYEQYF. As DNA, the CDR3 is TGCAGTGCTACACTAGCGGGCTCCTACGAGCAGTACTTC.

The chain has TRBV7-3 and TRBJ2-1, with TRBD1 matching over 8 bases. The V segment lost 5 bases and the J segment 9 bases; nucleotides outside the gene matches: 9. CDR1 and CDR2 from the germline V gene are SGHTA and FQGTGA. This CDR3 has 14 residues. The DNA of the CDR3 is TGTGCCAGCAGCCTACAGGGGGGTTTGAGTGAGCAGTTCTTC. The encoded protein is CASSLQGGLSEQFF.

The chain is built from TRBV10-3 and TRBJ2-7, with D hard to call. Germline CDR1 ENHRY, CDR2 SYGVKD. The CDR3 covers 14 residues. V was clipped by 3 bases and J by 5 bases, with 14 bases between them. The CDR3 bases are TGTGCCATCAGTGAAGGCCTACCCGGGCACGAGCAGTACTTC. Protein sequence: CAISEGLPGHEQYF.

This clonotype was seen many times. The chain combines TRBV11-1 with TRBJ2-5, with TRBD1 matching over 12 bases. This CDR3 comprises 15 residues. V was clipped by 0 bases and J by 6 bases; unmatched bases: 2. Germline CDR1 is SGHAT and CDR2 is FQDESV (reference sequence). The CDR3: CASSLAGQGAKTQYF. In DNA, the CDR3 is TGTGCCAGCAGCTTAGCGGGACAGGGGGCGAAGACCCAGTACTTC.

The rearrangement links TRBV7-9 to TRBJ2-7; D call uncertain. Germline loops: CDR1 SEHNR, CDR2 FQNEAQ (reference sequence). The CDR3 spans 13 residues. The ends were cut back, 3 bases at V and 0 bases at J, with 6 bases in the middle. The CDR3: CASSFDISYEQYF. The CDR3 DNA reads as TGTGCCAGCAGCTTTGACATCTCCTACGAGCAGTACTTC.

This chain uses TRBV2 with TRBJ2-2; 8 bases match TRBD1. Trimming cost V 5 bases and J 5 bases; bases outside gene matches: 4. This CDR3 spans 14 amino acids. The germline gives CDR1 SNHLY, CDR2 FYNNEI. The CDR3 nucleotides read TGTGCCAGCAGTCGTCGGACAGGGACCGGGGAGCTGTTTTTT. This sequence encodes CASSRRTGTGELFF. The complete variable domain, with remaining parts taken from reference TRBV2 and TRBJ2-2, reads EPEVTQTPSHQVTQMGQEVILRCVPISNHLYFYWYRQILGQKVEFLVSFYNNEISEKSEIFDDQFSVERPDGSNFTLKIRSTKLEDSAMYFCASSRRTGTGELFFGEGSRLTVL.

This clonotype appeared many times. CDR3 bases: TGTGCCAGCAGACAACAGGGGGCCGCCGGGGAGCTGTTTTTT. This gives the protein CASRQQGAAGELFF. This chain connects TRBV13 to TRBJ2-2, with 9 positions matching TRBD1. The germline CDR1 and CDR2 sequences are PRHDT and FYEKMQ (reference sequence). With 6 bases clipped from V and 6 bases from J, the junction kept 5 bases outside the gene matches. There are 14 residues in the CDR3.

On this clonotype itself: Possible read error: a much larger clone is one base away. The chain links TRBV4-3 to TRBJ1-1; tentative D call: TRBD1 (5 bases). This CDR3 is built from 14 residues. Germline-derived CDR1 and CDR2 are LGHNA and YSLEER. The CDR3 spells CASSQSTGFTEASF. The CDR3 nucleotides read TGCGCCAGCAGCCAAAGCACAGGCTTCACTGAAGCTTCCTTT.

There are many counts of this clonotype. The V and J genes are TRBV10-3 and TRBJ2-2; TRBD1 matches at 10 bases. The CDR3 contains 15 residues. Germline V gene sequence: CDR1 ENHRY, CDR2 SYGVKD. With 10 bases clipped from V and 6 bases from J, the junction kept 11 bases outside the gene matches. CDR3 residues: CATVGQGVDSGELFF. DNA of the CDR3: TGTGCCACCGTCGGACAGGGGGTGGACTCCGGGGAGCTGTTTTTT.